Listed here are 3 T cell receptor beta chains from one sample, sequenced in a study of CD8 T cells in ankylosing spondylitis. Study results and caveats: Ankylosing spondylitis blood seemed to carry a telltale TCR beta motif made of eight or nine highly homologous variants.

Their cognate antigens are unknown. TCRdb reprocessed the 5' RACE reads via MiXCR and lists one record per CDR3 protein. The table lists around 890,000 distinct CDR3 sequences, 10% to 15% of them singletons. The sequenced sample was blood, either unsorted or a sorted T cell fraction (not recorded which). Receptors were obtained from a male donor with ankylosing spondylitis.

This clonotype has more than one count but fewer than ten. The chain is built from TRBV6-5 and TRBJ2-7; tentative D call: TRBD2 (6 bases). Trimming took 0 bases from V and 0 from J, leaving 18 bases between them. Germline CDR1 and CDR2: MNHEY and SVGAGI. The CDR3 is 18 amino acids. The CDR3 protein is CASSYSMVGGISSYEQYF. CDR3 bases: TGTGCCAGCAGTTACTCGATGGTTGGGGGGATAAGCTCCTACGAGCAGTACTTC.

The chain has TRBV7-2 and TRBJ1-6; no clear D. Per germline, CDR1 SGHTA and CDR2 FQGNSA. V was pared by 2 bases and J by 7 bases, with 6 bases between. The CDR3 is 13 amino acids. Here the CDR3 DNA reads TGTGCCAGCAGCTTAAATGGGAATTCACCCCTCCACTTT. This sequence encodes CASSLNGNSPLHF.

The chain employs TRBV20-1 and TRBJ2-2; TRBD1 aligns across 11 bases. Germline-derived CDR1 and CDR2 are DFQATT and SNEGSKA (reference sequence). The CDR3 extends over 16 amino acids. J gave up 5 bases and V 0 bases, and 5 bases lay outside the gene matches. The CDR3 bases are TGCAGTGCTAGAGACGGGACAGGGGGATGGACCGGGGAGCTGTTTTTT. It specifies CSARDGTGGWTGELFF.